The source of this T cell receptor (beta chain) is a study of cytomegalovirus exposure and HLA in healthy donors. To note about this clone: The antigen is unknown.

Study-wide results and limits: Rarity marked most TCR sequences, yet some public TCRs occurred in many donors.

CDR3 length equals 17 residues. The germline V gene has CDR1 MNHEY and CDR2 SMNVEV (reference sequence). V shed 5 bases and J shed 0 bases, with 17 bases lying between them. TCRdb's table, derived via immunoSEQ multiplex PCR, lists solely in-frame clones and lacks some. The repertoire has 55,000 to 70,000 clones, roughly 90% of them found once; the top ten carry 2.2%. The clonotype originates from a woman aged 30 to 39 in good health and CMV-seronegative. This chain connects TRBV27 to TRBJ2-1; D may be TRBD1 (5 bases). The sample was PBMCs. In DNA, the CDR3 is TGTGCCAGCAGTACAAACCTAGGGGCTGGCTCCTACAATGAGCAGTTCTTC. It codes for CASSTNLGAGSYNEQFF.